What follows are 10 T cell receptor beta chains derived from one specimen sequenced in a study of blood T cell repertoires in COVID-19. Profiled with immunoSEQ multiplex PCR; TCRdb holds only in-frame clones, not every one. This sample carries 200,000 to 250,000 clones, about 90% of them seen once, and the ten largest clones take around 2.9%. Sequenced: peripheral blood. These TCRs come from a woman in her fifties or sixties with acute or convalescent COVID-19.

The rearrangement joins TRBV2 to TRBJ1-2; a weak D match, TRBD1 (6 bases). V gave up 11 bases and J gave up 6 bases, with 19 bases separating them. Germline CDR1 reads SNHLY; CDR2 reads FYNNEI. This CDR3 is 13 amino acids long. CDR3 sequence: CAGQPRVVDGYTF. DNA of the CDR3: TGTGCCGGACAGCCTCGAGTTGTAGATGGCTACACCTTC.

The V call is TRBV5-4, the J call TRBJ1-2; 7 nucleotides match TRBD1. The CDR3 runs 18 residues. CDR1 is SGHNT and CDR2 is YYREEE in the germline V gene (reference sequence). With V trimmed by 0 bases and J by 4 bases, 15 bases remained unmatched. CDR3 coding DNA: TGTGCCAGCAGCTTGGATTCGGGGTTAGAAGGGGGCTTCTATGGCTACACCTTC. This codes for CASSLDSGLEGGFYGYTF.

DNA of the CDR3: TGTGCCAGCAACTCGGGACAGTATGGCTACACCTTC. It encodes CASNSGQYGYTF. V usage is TRBV28 and J usage is TRBJ1-2, with TRBD1 matching over 7 bases. Germline V gives CDR1 MDHEN, CDR2 SYDVKM. J lost 5 bases, V lost 7 bases, and 4 bases had no gene match. The CDR3 has 12 amino acids.

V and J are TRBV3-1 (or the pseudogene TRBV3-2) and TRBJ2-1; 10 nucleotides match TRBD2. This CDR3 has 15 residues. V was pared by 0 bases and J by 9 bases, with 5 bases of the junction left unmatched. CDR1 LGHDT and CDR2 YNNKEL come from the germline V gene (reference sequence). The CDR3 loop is CASSQELAGIGEQFF. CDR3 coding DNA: TGTGCCAGCAGCCAAGAACTAGCGGGAATCGGTGAGCAGTTCTTC.

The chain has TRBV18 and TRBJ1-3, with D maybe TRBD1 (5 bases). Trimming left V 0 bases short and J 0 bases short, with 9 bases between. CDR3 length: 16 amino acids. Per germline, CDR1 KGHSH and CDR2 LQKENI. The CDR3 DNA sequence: TGTGCCAGCTCACCACCGACAGCCCTCTCTGGAAACACCATATATTTT. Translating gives CASSPPTALSGNTIYF.

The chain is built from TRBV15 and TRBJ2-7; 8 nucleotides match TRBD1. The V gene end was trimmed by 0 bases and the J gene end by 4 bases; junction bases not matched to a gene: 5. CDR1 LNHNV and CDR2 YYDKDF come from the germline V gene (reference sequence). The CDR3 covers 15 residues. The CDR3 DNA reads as TGTGCCACCAGCAGAGATAGGGGACAGGTTTACGAGCAGTACTTC. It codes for CATSRDRGQVYEQYF.

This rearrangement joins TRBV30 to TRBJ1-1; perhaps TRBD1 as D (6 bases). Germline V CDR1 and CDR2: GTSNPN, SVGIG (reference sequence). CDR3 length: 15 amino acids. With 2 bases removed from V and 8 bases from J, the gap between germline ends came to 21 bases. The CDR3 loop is CAWSIQGGGRLEAFF. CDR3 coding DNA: TGTGCCTGGAGTATCCAGGGAGGGGGACGTTTAGAAGCTTTCTTT.

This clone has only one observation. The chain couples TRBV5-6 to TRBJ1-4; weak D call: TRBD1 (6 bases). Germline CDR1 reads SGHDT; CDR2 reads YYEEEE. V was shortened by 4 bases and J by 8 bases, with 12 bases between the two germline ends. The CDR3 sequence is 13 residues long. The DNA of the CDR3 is TGTGCCAGCAGCCTGGGGACATCCGAAAAACTGTTTTTT. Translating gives CASSLGTSEKLFF.

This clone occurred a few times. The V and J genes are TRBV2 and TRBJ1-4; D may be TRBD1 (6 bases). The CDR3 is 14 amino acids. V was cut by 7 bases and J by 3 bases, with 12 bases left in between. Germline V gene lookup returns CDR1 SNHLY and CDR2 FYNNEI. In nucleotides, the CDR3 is TGTGCCAGCACAAAACAGGGAGCTAATGAAAAACTGTTTTTT. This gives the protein CASTKQGANEKLFF.

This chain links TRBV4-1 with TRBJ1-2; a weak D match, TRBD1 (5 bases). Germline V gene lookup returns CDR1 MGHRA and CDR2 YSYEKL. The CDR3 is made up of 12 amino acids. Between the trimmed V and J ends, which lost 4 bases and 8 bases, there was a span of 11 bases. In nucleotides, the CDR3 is TGCGCCAGCAGCCCAGGGTCTAGGGGCTACACCTTC. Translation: CASSPGSRGYTF.